Shown below are 27 T cell receptor beta chains from a single sample sequenced in a study of patients and donors after allogeneic stem cell transplantation. TCRdb reprocessed the RT-PCR reads via MiXCR and lists one record per CDR3 protein. Of roughly 230,000 distinct CDR3 sequences detected, approximately 14% appear once; the ten largest clones hold about 9.9%. Sequencing was carried out using blood, either unsorted or a sorted T cell fraction (not recorded which). These receptors originate from a human donor who was either an allogeneic HSCT recipient or a stem cell or donor lymphocyte infusion donor (not recorded which). It is not recorded whose cells these are; they may come from a transplant donor.

This clonotype was counted a few times. The chain links TRBV12-5 to TRBJ1-5; D is undetermined. The CDR3 extends over 14 amino acids. Trimming took 3 bases from V and 2 from J, leaving 8 bases between them. Germline V gene sequence: CDR1 LGHNT, CDR2 FRNRAP. DNA for the CDR3: TGTGCTAGTGGTTTATCCGGGGGCAATCAGCCCCAGCATTTT. Translated: CASGLSGGNQPQHF.

This clonotype came up many times. The genes are TRBV5-6 and TRBJ1-6; D ambiguous. The CDR3 is made up of 13 amino acids. Trimming took off 0 bases at V and 6 bases at J, with 4 bases between the two ends. Germline CDR1 is SGHDT and CDR2 is YYEEEE. CDR3 sequence reads: CASSLAGNSPLHF. Here the CDR3 DNA reads TGTGCCAGCAGCTTGGCGGGTAATTCACCCCTCCACTTT.

The genes are TRBV6-2 or TRBV6-3 and TRBJ1-2; weak D call: TRBD1 (5 bases). CDR1 is MNHEY, CDR2 SVGEGT, per germline. V lost 0 bases, J lost 2 bases, and 10 bases lay in between. The CDR3 extends over 15 amino acids. This CDR3 reads CASSYSGALNYGYTF. DNA for the CDR3: TGTGCCAGCAGTTACTCCGGGGCTCTAAACTATGGCTACACCTTC.

The sample holds many counts of this clonotype. This sequence joins TRBV10-2 and TRBJ2-3; D remains unclear. The CDR3 is made up of 13 amino acids. Germline V CDR1 and CDR2: WSHSY, SAAADI. Between the trimmed V and J ends, which lost 7 bases and 8 bases, there was a span of 16 bases. The CDR3 DNA reads TGCGCCAGCACCCCCCAGGCCGGCGGTACGCAGTATTTT. This encodes CASTPQAGGTQYF.

This clonotype has a handful of counts. The rearrangement uses TRBV20-1 and TRBJ2-5; TRBD2 matches 14 bases. Germline V gene data show CDR1 as DFQATT and CDR2 as SNEGSKA (reference sequence). CDR3 length equals 14 residues. The V gene end was trimmed by 5 bases and the J gene end by 5 bases; junction bases not matched to a gene: 4. The CDR3 DNA follows: TGCAGTGCTGGCGGGACTAGCGGGAGTGAGACCCAGTACTTC. This translates into CSAGGTSGSETQYF.

The rearrangement links TRBV7-9 to TRBJ2-3; 11 bases fit TRBD1. The CDR3 runs to 15 residues. Germline loops: CDR1 SEHNR, CDR2 FQNEAQ (reference sequence). V lost 5 bases to trimming and J lost 3 bases; unmatched junction nucleotides: 4. CDR3 loop: CASSRGDRGTDTQYF. The CDR3 DNA is TGTGCCAGCAGCCGAGGGGACAGGGGGACAGATACGCAGTATTTT.

CDR3 residues: CASSPPGTGVNGYTF. The DNA of the CDR3 is TGTGCCAGCTCACCACCTGGGACAGGGGTGAATGGCTACACCTTC. The chain uses TRBV18 and TRBJ1-2, with TRBD1 identical over 10 bases. The CDR3 is made up of 15 amino acids. J was trimmed by 6 bases and V by 0 bases; bases with no gene match: 4. Germline V lookup: CDR1 KGHSH, CDR2 LQKENI.

This clonotype was seen a few times. The chain combines TRBV25-1 with TRBJ1-6; the D gene is possibly TRBD1 (5 bases). Germline values: CDR1 MGHDK, CDR2 SYGVNS. V lost 4 bases and J lost 7, with 11 bases in between. This CDR3 contains 14 residues. In nucleotides, the CDR3 is TGTGCCAGCAGTGGCGCAGGGAAAAATTCACCCCTCCACTTT. Its translation is CASSGAGKNSPLHF.

This clonotype has just a few counts. CDR3 residues: CASSSPFVWDGNQPQHF. CDR3 nucleotide sequence: TGTGCCAGCAGTTCCCCCTTTGTTTGGGACGGCAATCAGCCCCAGCATTTT. The genes are TRBV28 and TRBJ1-5; tentative D call: TRBD1 (5 bases). The CDR3 sequence is 17 residues long. Germline CDR1 and CDR2: MDHEN and SYDVKM. The V and J ends lost 4 bases and 2 bases respectively, with 18 bases between them.

In its sample, this clonotype was seen a few times. V gene TRBV12-3 or TRBV12-4 combines with J gene TRBJ1-1, with no clear D. Trimming removed 3 bases at V and 4 bases at J, with 9 bases between. This CDR3 contains 13 residues. The CDR3 DNA reads as TGTGCCAGCAGTTTTGGCGCCAGCACTGAAGCTTTCTTT. It is translated as CASSFGASTEAFF.

This clonotype is a singleton in its sample. Possible read error: a much larger clone is one base away. The CDR3 is CASSPSMAKNIQYF. The CDR3 DNA follows: TGTGCCAGCAGTCCCTCGATGGCCAAAAACATTCAGTACTTC. The genes are TRBV6-5 and TRBJ2-4; D call uncertain. The V gene lost 5 bases and the J gene lost 1 base, with 9 bases spanning the gap. Germline-derived CDR1 and CDR2 are MNHEY and SVGAGI. The CDR3 sequence is 14 residues long.

The V and J genes are TRBV19 and TRBJ1-2; D remains unclear. V was clipped by 0 bases and J by 4 bases, with 12 bases between them. In germline, CDR1 is LNHDA, CDR2 SQIVND (reference sequence). The CDR3 spans 15 residues. The CDR3 sequence: CASSIDRASSYGYTF. The CDR3 DNA reads as TGTGCCAGTAGTATAGATCGCGCGAGTAGCTATGGCTACACCTTC.

This clonotype showed up just a few times. This chain links TRBV11-2 with TRBJ1-5; TRBD1 might be the D (5 bases). The CDR3 covers 14 residues. Germline CDR1 is SGHAT and CDR2 is FQNNGV. Trimming took off 1 base at V and 6 bases at J, with 10 bases between the two ends. The chain's CDR3 is CASSLVGGIQPQHF. For the CDR3, the DNA is TGTGCCAGCAGCTTAGTGGGGGGAATTCAGCCCCAGCATTTT. Combining the CDR3 with reference TRBV11-2 and TRBJ1-5 gives the whole variable domain EAGVAQSPRYKIIEKRQSVAFWCNPISGHATLYWYQQILGQGPKLLIQFQNNGVVDDSQLPKDRFSAERLKGVDSTLKIQPAKLEDSAVYLCASSLVGGIQPQHFGDGTRLSIL.

Regarding this clonotype: A much larger clone differs from this one at a single base, so this may be a read error. V and J are TRBV6-2 or TRBV6-3 and TRBJ2-3; TRBD2 agrees at 11 bases. This CDR3 spans 15 amino acids. Trimming at V came to 6 bases and at J to 4 bases, leaving 6 bases not matched to a gene. The germline gives CDR1 MNHEY, CDR2 SVGEGT. Written as DNA, the CDR3 is TGTGCCAGCAGCACGGGACTAGCGGATGCAGATACGCAGTATTTT. As protein: CASSTGLADADTQYF.

This clonotype was counted many times. The chain couples TRBV4-1 to TRBJ2-2; TRBD2 aligns across 9 bases. The CDR3 covers 17 residues. Looked up from germline, CDR1 is MGHRA and CDR2 is YSYEKL. Trimming cost V 3 bases and J 9 bases; bases outside gene matches: 14. CDR3: CASSQTKREAFPRELFF. For the CDR3, the DNA is TGCGCCAGCAGCCAGACAAAGCGGGAGGCCTTCCCCAGGGAGCTGTTTTTT.

In its sample, this clonotype was seen a few times. The chain combines TRBV30 with TRBJ1-1; maybe TRBD1 (5 bases). The CDR3 is made up of 13 amino acids. The V end lost 3 bases, the J end lost 1 base, and 9 bases lay between the germline ends. Looked up from germline, CDR1 is GTSNPN and CDR2 is SVGIG (reference sequence). The CDR3 loop is CAWRGDRNTEAFF. In DNA, the CDR3 is TGTGCCTGGAGGGGAGACAGGAACACTGAAGCTTTCTTT.

This clonotype was seen a few times. The gene calls are TRBV29-1 and TRBJ2-5, with D tentatively TRBD1 (6 bases). Trimming left V 4 bases short and J 0 bases short, with 6 bases between. The CDR3 runs 12 residues. Germline-derived CDR1 and CDR2 are SQVTM and ANQGSEA. The CDR3 is CSVGGHQETQYF. CDR3 coding DNA: TGCAGCGTTGGGGGGCACCAAGAGACCCAGTACTTC.

The chain joins TRBV11-3 to TRBJ2-7; TRBD2 matches at 9 bases. With V trimmed by 3 bases and J by 3 bases, 6 bases remained unmatched. Germline CDR1 is SGHNT and CDR2 is YENEEA. The length of the CDR3 is 15 residues. DNA of the CDR3: TGTGCCAGCAGCTTGGAGCGGGAGGCTTTCTACGAGCAGTACTTC. Amino acid sequence: CASSLEREAFYEQYF.

V and J are TRBV7-2 and TRBJ2-1, with D possibly TRBD2 on 7 matching bases. The CDR3 length is 17 residues. Germline CDR1 SGHTA, CDR2 FQGNSA. With 5 bases removed from V and 7 bases from J, the gap between germline ends came to 24 bases. CDR3 sequence (DNA): TGTGCCAGCAGCGGAGGGGGGGCGGGGGCCCTGGGGAATGAGCAGTTCTTC. This gives the protein CASSGGGAGALGNEQFF.

This clonotype showed up many times. This chain uses TRBV10-3 with TRBJ1-5; TRBD1 is a possible D gene (5 bases). Germline CDR1 and CDR2: ENHRY and SYGVKD. The V gene lost 8 bases and the J gene lost 3 bases, with 11 bases spanning the gap. The CDR3 length is 13 residues. CDR3 sequence (DNA): TGTGCCATCTCAGGACAAATCAATCAGCCCCAGCATTTT. Translated, it gives CAISGQINQPQHF.

There are a few counts of this clonotype. V is TRBV5-5 and J is TRBJ2-6, with a weak D call TRBD1 (6 bases). Per germline, CDR1 SGHKS and CDR2 YYEKEE (reference sequence). V was cut by 0 bases and J by 2 bases, with 15 bases left in between. This CDR3 is 18 amino acids long. The DNA of the CDR3 is TGTGCCAGCAGCTTGGCTCGGACAGTCATCGCTGGGGCCAACGTCCTGACTTTC. Its protein is CASSLARTVIAGANVLTF.

Written as DNA, the CDR3 is TGTGCCAGCAGTTTTGGGGGCGCGTTTAATAATTCACCCCTCCACTTT. This sequence encodes CASSFGGAFNNSPLHF. The chain joins TRBV28 to TRBJ1-6; TRBD1 is a possible D gene (6 bases). Trimming took off 3 bases at V and 5 bases at J, with 14 bases between the two ends. CDR1 and CDR2 (germline): MDHEN, SYDVKM. The CDR3 spans 16 residues.

The table lists this clonotype with a few counts. The chain joins TRBV2 to TRBJ2-7, with D perhaps matching TRBD1 (6 bases). The CDR3 extends over 13 amino acids. Looked up from germline, CDR1 is SNHLY and CDR2 is FYNNEI. Trimming stripped 5 bases from V and 4 bases from J, with 12 bases between. The CDR3 region is CASSSPTGYEQYF. The CDR3 nucleotides read TGTGCCAGCAGTTCCCCGACAGGTTACGAGCAGTACTTC.

The gene calls are TRBV6-5 and TRBJ2-3; D possibly corresponds to TRBD1 (6 bases). Deletions cut 2 bases from V and 1 base from J, with 16 bases between. The V gene's germline CDR1 is MNHEY and CDR2 SVGAGI. The CDR3 length is 17 residues. CDR3 sequence (DNA): TGTGCCAGCAGTTACGGTCGGACAGTGCGAGGCACAGATACGCAGTATTTT. This encodes CASSYGRTVRGTDTQYF.

The genes are TRBV5-1 and TRBJ2-2; 9 bases match TRBD1. The germline V gene has CDR1 SGHRS and CDR2 YFSETQ. V gave up 0 bases and J gave up 5 bases; unmatched junction bases: 11. The CDR3 has 18 residues. The CDR3 reads CASSLEGTGIPGTGELFF. DNA for the CDR3: TGCGCCAGCAGCTTGGAAGGGACAGGGATTCCGGGGACCGGGGAGCTGTTTTTT. Variable domain in full (rest from reference TRBV5-1 and TRBJ2-2): KAGVTQTPRYLIKTRGQQVTLSCSPISGHRSVSWYQQTPGQGLQFLFEYFSETQRNKGNFPGRFSGRQFSNSRSEMNVSTLELGDSALYLCASSLEGTGIPGTGELFFGEGSRLTVL.

The chain couples TRBV25-1 to TRBJ2-2; D is unresolved. Germline V CDR1 and CDR2: MGHDK, SYGVNS. Trimming pared 3 bases from V and 1 base from J, leaving 15 bases between. This CDR3 has 17 amino acids. The CDR3: CASSEGIGVGNTGELFF. The CDR3 nucleotides read TGTGCCAGCAGTGAGGGAATCGGAGTCGGGAACACCGGGGAGCTGTTTTTT.

This clonotype was recorded at least ten times. This sequence joins TRBV5-1 and TRBJ1-6; D might be TRBD1 (5 bases). CDR1 SGHRS and CDR2 YFSETQ come from the germline V gene. V lost 4 bases and J lost 14, with 19 bases in between. The CDR3 is made up of 14 amino acids. The CDR3, as DNA: TGCGCCAGCAGCCCCCGGGGGGACCCTCATGCCCTCCACTTT. Translated: CASSPRGDPHALHF.